This T cell receptor (beta chain) was observed in a study of identifying expanded T cells in peripheral blood. Concerning this clone: Its antigen is undetermined.

Study-level findings and limits: Over around two and four weeks, about 15 and 18 clones changed, versus around 1.3 between replicates. Clone count variance between roughly 2-week samples rose with total template count.

The table came from immunoSEQ multiplex PCR; TCRdb's copy has only in-frame clones and leaves some out. The data contain tens of thousands of clones, over 80% of them singletons. Collection occurred without any documented infections or immune events in donors. CDR3 length: 13 amino acids. Trimming cost V 3 bases and J 2 bases, with 7 bases left between them. Germline values: CDR1 WNHNN, CDR2 SYGVQD (reference sequence). The chain couples TRBV10-1 to TRBJ2-5; no firm D call. This receptor was identified in a person between 18 and 69 years old in good health. Sequencing used blood. CDR3 bases: TGCGCCAGCAGTGAAACATTTCAAGAGACCCAGTACTTC. As protein: CASSETFQETQYF.